The 19 T cell receptor beta chains in this list originate from one sample, sequenced in a study of T cells in Graves' hyperthyroidism and ophthalmopathy. Authors of the study amplified TCR beta CDR3 regions from RNA transcripts. Carried out on the TCR CDR3, a first-round RT-PCR used the HTBI primer set. TCRdb reprocessed the multiplex PCR reads with MiXCR, giving one entry per CDR3 protein. This table has fewer than 400,000 distinct CDR3 sequences, roughly 14% appearing once. Material: blood. Source of these receptors: a woman under 30 with Graves' hyperthyroidism that later progressed to Graves' ophthalmopathy.

This clonotype was counted at least ten times. The J gene is TRBJ2-1, the V gene TRBV27; TRBD2 aligns across 14 bases. V was clipped by 4 bases and J by 1 base; unmatched bases: 6. The CDR3 totals 18 residues. Germline V CDR1 and CDR2: MNHEY, SMNVEV (reference sequence). In DNA form, the CDR3 reads TGTGCCAGCAGTTCAAGACTAGCGGGGGGGTCATCCTACAATGAGCAGTTCTTC. Translating it yields CASSSRLAGGSSYNEQFF.

This chain joins TRBV9 and TRBJ2-7, with a possible D match to TRBD1 (6 bases). Germline lookup yields CDR1 SGDLS and CDR2 YYNGEE. The CDR3 has 13 residues. The V end lost 3 bases, the J end lost 6 bases, and 13 bases lay between the germline ends. The CDR3 loop is CASSGTGSSEQYF. Written as DNA, the CDR3 is TGTGCCAGCAGCGGAACAGGGTCTTCCGAGCAGTACTTC.

A note on this clonotype: This CDR3 fails to terminate in the conserved phenylalanine or tryptophan, so it likely reflects a read error. The gene calls are TRBV9 and TRBJ2-2; TRBD2 aligns across 12 bases. Unmatched junction bases numbered 0, after V lost 2 bases and J lost 4 bases. This CDR3 spans 15 amino acids. Germline V gene sequence: CDR1 SGDLS, CDR2 YYNGEE. CDR3 region: CASSVTSGSTGELFC. The CDR3 DNA reads TGTGCCAGCAGCGTGACTAGCGGGAGCACCGGGGAGCTGTTTTGT.

The table lists this clonotype with a few counts. This sequence joins TRBV14 and TRBJ2-7, with D tentatively TRBD2 (5 bases). Germline V gene data show CDR1 as SGHDN and CDR2 as FVKESK. The CDR3 contains 15 residues. V was trimmed by 1 base and J by 6 bases, leaving 16 bases between them. Here the CDR3 DNA reads TGTGCCAGCAGCCAAGTGCGAGGGAGTTGGGCCGAGCAGTACTTC. Amino acids: CASSQVRGSWAEQYF.

To note about this clonotype: A much larger clone is a single base away; this may be a read error. The V and J genes are TRBV13 and TRBJ2-1; 9 nucleotides line up with TRBD1. The CDR3 contains 15 residues. Germline V lookup: CDR1 PRHDT, CDR2 FYEKMQ (reference sequence). In nucleotides, the CDR3 is TGTGCCAGCAGCGGACAGGGGTCCCCCTACAATGAGCAGCTCTTC. It yields the protein CASSGQGSPYNEQLF.

This clonotype was recorded at least ten times. This chain uses TRBV7-9 with TRBJ2-7; 9 bases align to TRBD2. CDR3 length: 16 residues. Germline CDR1 and CDR2: SEHNR and FQNEAQ (reference sequence). J gave up 0 bases and V 5 bases, and 8 bases lay outside the gene matches. CDR3 sequence: CASSTLAGSPSYEQYF. DNA for the CDR3: TGTGCCAGCAGCACACTAGCGGGCTCGCCCTCCTACGAGCAGTACTTC.

This clonotype has just a few counts. The V and J genes are TRBV27 and TRBJ1-6, with D possibly being TRBD1 (6 bases). The CDR3 spans 17 residues. The germline V gene has CDR1 MNHEY and CDR2 SMNVEV (reference sequence). With 7 bases removed from V and 6 bases from J, the gap between germline ends came to 22 bases. CDR3 sequence: CASTFSGTSGGNSPLHF. The CDR3 coding sequence is TGTGCCAGCACCTTTTCCGGGACATCTGGGGGTAATTCACCCCTCCACTTT.

This clonotype came up many times. The J gene is TRBJ2-1, the V gene TRBV5-5; 7 bases fit TRBD1. In germline, CDR1 is SGHKS, CDR2 YYEKEE (reference sequence). The CDR3 has 14 residues. Trimming removed 2 bases from V and 6 bases from J; junction bases left unmatched: 5. CDR3 region: CASSFGQDSNEQFF. CDR3 nucleotide sequence: TGTGCCAGCAGCTTTGGACAGGACAGCAATGAGCAGTTCTTC.

This clonotype was counted ten times or more. This rearrangement joins TRBV12-3 or TRBV12-4 to TRBJ2-7; D may correspond to TRBD1 or TRBD2 (5 bases each). This CDR3 is 16 amino acids long. V lost 5 bases to trimming and J lost 0 bases, with 17 bases between them. The CDR3 here is CASSRGPGLSSYEQYF. The CDR3 DNA sequence: TGTGCCAGCAGTAGGGGACCGGGTCTGAGCTCCTACGAGCAGTACTTC.

This clonotype came up many times. The rearrangement joins TRBV28 to TRBJ2-5; TRBD2 agrees at 11 bases. The CDR3 extends over 18 amino acids. J gave up 5 bases and V 4 bases, and 15 bases lay outside the gene matches. Germline lookup yields CDR1 MDHEN and CDR2 SYDVKM. CDR3 DNA sequence: TGTGCCAGCAGTTCGGTGAGACTAGCGGGAACATACGCGGAGACCCAGTACTTC. Translation: CASSSVRLAGTYAETQYF.

This clonotype was counted a single time. This sequence may be a read error, since a much larger clone differs from it by one base. The V call is TRBV28, the J call TRBJ2-7, with D possibly being TRBD1 or TRBD2 (5 bases each). This CDR3 is built from 14 residues. V was cut by 4 bases and J by 2 bases, with 12 bases left in between. Per the germline V gene, CDR1 is MDHEN and CDR2 is SYDVKM. CDR3 coding DNA: TGTGCCAGCAGTTACCCGATGGGGGCCTACGAGCAGTACGTC. Its translation: CASSYPMGAYEQYV.

This clonotype was recorded at least ten times. The genes are TRBV12-3 or TRBV12-4 and TRBJ2-1; 13 bases fit TRBD2. The ends lost 5 bases at V and 8 bases at J; junction bases unmatched: 9. This CDR3 region has 16 residues. The CDR3 nucleotides read TGTGCCAGCAGTCCTACCGGGACTAGCGGGAACCATGAGCAGTTCTTC. Amino acids: CASSPTGTSGNHEQFF.

There are many counts of this clonotype. The V call is TRBV6-1, the J call TRBJ2-3; TRBD2 aligns across 7 bases. The CDR3 is 16 amino acids. J gave up 2 bases and V 1 base, and 6 bases lay outside the gene matches. Germline CDR1 reads MNHNS; CDR2 reads SASEGT. CDR3 amino acids: CASSEGGGYYTDTQYF. For the CDR3, the DNA is TGTGCCAGCAGTGAAGGCGGGGGTTATTACACAGATACGCAGTATTTT.

The table lists this clonotype with many counts. The CDR3, as DNA: TGTGCCTGGACGGGGAGGGGGGAATCGCCTGAGCAGTTCTTC. Translating it yields CAWTGRGESPEQFF. V is TRBV30 and J is TRBJ2-1; TRBD2 is a possible D gene (7 bases). This CDR3 spans 14 amino acids. Germline values: CDR1 GTSNPN, CDR2 SVGIG (reference sequence). V lost 4 bases and J 9 bases, leaving 19 bases between the germline ends. The whole variable domain, remainder taken from reference TRBV30 and TRBJ2-1, is SQTIHQWPATLVQPVGSPLSLECTVEGTSNPNLYWYRQAAGRGLQLLFYSVGIGQISSEVPQNLSASRPQDRQFILSSKKLLLSDSGFYLCAWTGRGESPEQFFGPGTRLTVL.

This clonotype was counted at least ten times. The chain uses TRBV7-3 and TRBJ2-7; D is unclear. This CDR3 is built from 13 residues. Germline CDR1 is SGHTA and CDR2 is FQGTGA. Trimming cost V 2 bases and J 6 bases, with 11 bases left between them. This chain's CDR3 is CASSLSSDGEQYF. The CDR3 DNA sequence: TGTGCCAGCAGCTTATCATCTGACGGCGAGCAGTACTTC.

This clonotype was counted many times. The chain has TRBV28 and TRBJ1-5, with TRBD1 matching over 8 bases. The CDR3 sequence is 15 residues long. The junction had 6 bases not matched to a gene; V was cut back by 2 bases and J by 6 bases. The germline V gene has CDR1 MDHEN and CDR2 SYDVKM. The CDR3 loop is CASSLAGGASQPQHF. The CDR3 region has the DNA TGTGCCAGCAGTTTAGCAGGGGGCGCTTCTCAGCCCCAGCATTTT.

This rearrangement joins TRBV28 to TRBJ1-1; D is undetermined. CDR1 MDHEN and CDR2 SYDVKM come from the germline V gene. The CDR3 loop spans 14 amino acids. The V gene lost 7 bases and the J gene lost 3 bases, with 15 bases spanning the gap. The CDR3 DNA reads as TGTGCCAGCATTCCTCAGGACGGAGACACTGAAGCTTTCTTT. This translates into CASIPQDGDTEAFF. The entire variable domain, with the rest obtained from reference TRBV28 and TRBJ1-1, is as follows: DVKVTQSSRYLVKRTGEKVFLECVQDMDHENMFWYRQDPGLGLRLIYFSYDVKMKEKGDIPEGYSVSREKKERFSLILESASTNQTSMYLCASIPQDGDTEAFFGQGTRLTVV.

This clonotype was counted many times. The chain recombines TRBV27 with TRBJ2-6, with D possibly matching TRBD2 (7 bases). This CDR3 has 20 amino acids. V gave up 6 bases and J gave up 2 bases, with 26 bases separating them. Germline CDR1 MNHEY, CDR2 SMNVEV (reference sequence). The CDR3 DNA reads as TGTGCCAGCAGCCAAAGGGGGGGGCCCCATTGGTTTCCTGGGGCCAACGTCCTGACTTTC. Protein sequence: CASSQRGGPHWFPGANVLTF.

This clonotype was seen ten or more times. This rearrangement joins TRBV20-1 to TRBJ2-7, with 8 nucleotides matching TRBD2. The CDR3 spans 15 residues. After removal of 2 bases from V and 3 bases from J, the junction contained 9 bases not matched to a gene. The V gene's germline CDR1 is DFQATT and CDR2 SNEGSKA (reference sequence). The CDR3, as DNA: TGCAGTGCTAGACCAACGGGCGGGAGGATCTACGAGCAGTACTTC. Residues: CSARPTGGRIYEQYF.